This T cell receptor (beta chain) was captured by sequencing in a study of cytomegalovirus exposure and HLA in healthy donors. General study points: The authors listed 150 or so TCR beta chains as cytomegalovirus-associated. Within the 100 to 150 validation repertoires, first-cohort TCR clusters tended to co-occur, according to a later analysis. Testing in vitro showed a few CMV-associated chains specific for CMV antigens. Reported performance of the classifier showed diagnosis of cytomegalovirus status with high specificity and sensitivity.

CDR1 is LNHDA, CDR2 SQIVND, per germline (reference sequence). Trimming took 3 bases from V and 6 from J; bases not matched to a gene: 8. The CDR3 runs 16 residues. Regarding this clone: What it binds is not known.

Clones were read by immunoSEQ multiplex PCR, and TCRdb kept only the in-frame ones, dropping some. Of about 360,000 clones listed, 75% to 90% were seen once; the top ten hold over 0.75%. The chain recombines TRBV19 with TRBJ2-3; 11 bases are a match to TRBD2. The clonotype comes from a woman between 18 and 29 years old in good health and CMV-seronegative. Sequenced input: PBMCs. Here the CDR3 reads CASSIRLAGPPDTQYF. The CDR3 DNA reads as TGTGCCAGTAGTATCCGACTAGCGGGGCCACCTGATACGCAGTATTTT.